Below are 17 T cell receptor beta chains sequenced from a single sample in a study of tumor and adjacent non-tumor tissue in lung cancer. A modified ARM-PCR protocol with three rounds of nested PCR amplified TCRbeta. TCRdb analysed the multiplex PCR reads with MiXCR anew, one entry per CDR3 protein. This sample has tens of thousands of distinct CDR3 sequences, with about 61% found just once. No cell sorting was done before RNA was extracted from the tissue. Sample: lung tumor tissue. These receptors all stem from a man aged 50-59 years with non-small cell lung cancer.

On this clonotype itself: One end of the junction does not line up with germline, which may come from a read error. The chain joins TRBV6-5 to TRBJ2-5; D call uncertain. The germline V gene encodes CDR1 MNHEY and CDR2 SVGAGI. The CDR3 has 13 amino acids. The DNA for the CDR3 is TGTGCCAGCACCCCTCAGCTTCAAGAGACCCAGTACTTT. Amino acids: CASTPQLQETQYF.

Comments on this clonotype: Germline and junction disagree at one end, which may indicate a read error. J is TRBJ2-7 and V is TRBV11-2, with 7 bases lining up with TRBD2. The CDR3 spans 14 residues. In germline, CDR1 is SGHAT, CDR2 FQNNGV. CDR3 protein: CDSSLALRDYEQYF. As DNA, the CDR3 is TGTGACAGCAGCTTAGCGCTTAGGGACTACGAGCAGTACTTT.

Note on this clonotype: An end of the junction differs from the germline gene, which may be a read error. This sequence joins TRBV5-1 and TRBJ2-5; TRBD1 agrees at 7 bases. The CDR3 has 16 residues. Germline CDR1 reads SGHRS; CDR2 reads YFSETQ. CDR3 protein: CVSRTYSGGQEETQYF. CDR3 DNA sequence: TGCGTCAGCCGAACCTACTCCGGAGGACAGGAGGAGACCCAGTACTTC.

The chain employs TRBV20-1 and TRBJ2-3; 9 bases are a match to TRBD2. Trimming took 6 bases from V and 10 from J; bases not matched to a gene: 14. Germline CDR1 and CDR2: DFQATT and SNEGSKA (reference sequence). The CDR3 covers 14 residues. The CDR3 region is CSAGTSWRARAQYF. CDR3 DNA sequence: TGCAGTGCAGGGACTAGCTGGAGGGCCAGGGCGCAGTATTTT.

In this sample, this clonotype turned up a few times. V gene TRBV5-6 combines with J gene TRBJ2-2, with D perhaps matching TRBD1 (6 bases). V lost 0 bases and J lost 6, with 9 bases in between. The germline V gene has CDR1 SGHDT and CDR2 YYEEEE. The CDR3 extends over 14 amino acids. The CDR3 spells CASSLDRVPGELFF. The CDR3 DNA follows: TGTGCCAGCAGCTTGGACAGGGTCCCCGGGGAGCTGTTTTTT.

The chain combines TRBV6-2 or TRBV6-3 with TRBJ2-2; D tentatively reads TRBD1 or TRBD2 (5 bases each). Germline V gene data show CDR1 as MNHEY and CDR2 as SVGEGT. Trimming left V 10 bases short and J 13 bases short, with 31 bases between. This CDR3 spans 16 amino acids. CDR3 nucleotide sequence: TGTGCCAACAGCTCCCCCTTTACCGGGGCACCAAGGGGGCTGTTTTTT. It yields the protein CANSSPFTGAPRGLFF.

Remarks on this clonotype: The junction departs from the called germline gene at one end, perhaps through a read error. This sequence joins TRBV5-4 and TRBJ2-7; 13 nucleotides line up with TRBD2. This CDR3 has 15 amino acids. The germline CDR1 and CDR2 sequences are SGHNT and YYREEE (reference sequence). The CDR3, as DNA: TGTGCGAGCAGCACAGGACTAGCGGGAGCATACGAGCTGTACTTC. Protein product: CASSTGLAGAYELYF.

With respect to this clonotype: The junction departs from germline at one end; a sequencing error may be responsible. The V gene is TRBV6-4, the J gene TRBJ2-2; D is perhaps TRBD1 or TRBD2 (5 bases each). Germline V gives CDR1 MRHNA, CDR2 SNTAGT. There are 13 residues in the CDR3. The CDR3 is CVSRQGEAGELFF. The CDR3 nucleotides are TGTGTCAGCAGGCAGGGAGAGGCCGGGGAGCTGTTTTTT.

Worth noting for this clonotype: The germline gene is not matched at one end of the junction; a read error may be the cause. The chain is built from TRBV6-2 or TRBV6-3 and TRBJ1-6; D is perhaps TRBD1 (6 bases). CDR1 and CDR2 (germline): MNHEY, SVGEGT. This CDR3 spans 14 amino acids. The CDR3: CASREQGFVSSLNF. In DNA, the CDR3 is TGTGCCAGCAGGGAACAGGGATTTGTATCATCCCTCAACTTT.

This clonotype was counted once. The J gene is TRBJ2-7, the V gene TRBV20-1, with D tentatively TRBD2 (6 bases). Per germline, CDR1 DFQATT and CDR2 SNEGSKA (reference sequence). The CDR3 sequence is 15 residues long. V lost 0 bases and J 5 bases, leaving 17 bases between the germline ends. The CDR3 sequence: CSARDGGTWGHEQYF. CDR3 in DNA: TGCAGTGCTAGAGATGGAGGGACCTGGGGCCACGAGCAGTACTTC.

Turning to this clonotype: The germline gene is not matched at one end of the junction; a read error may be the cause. CDR3 in amino acids: CARSLALRDYEQYF. The CDR3 DNA follows: TGTGCCAGGAGCTTAGCGCTTAGGGATTACGAGCAGTACTTC. V is TRBV11-2 and J is TRBJ2-7, with D maybe TRBD2 (5 bases). Germline V gene lookup returns CDR1 SGHAT and CDR2 FQNNGV. This CDR3 region has 14 residues.

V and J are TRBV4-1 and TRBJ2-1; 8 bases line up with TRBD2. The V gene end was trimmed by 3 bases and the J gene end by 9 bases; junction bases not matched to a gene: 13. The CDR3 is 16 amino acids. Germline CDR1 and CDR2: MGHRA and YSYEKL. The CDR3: CASSHDPSGRWSEQFF. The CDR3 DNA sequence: TGCGCCAGCAGCCATGATCCCAGCGGGAGATGGAGTGAGCAGTTCTTC.

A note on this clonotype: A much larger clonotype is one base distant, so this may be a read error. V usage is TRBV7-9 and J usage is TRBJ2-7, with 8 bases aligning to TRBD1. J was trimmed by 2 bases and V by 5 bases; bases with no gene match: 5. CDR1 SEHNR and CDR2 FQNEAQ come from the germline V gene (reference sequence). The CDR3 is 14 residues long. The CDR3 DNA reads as TGTGCCAGCAGCAACGGGACAGGAGCCTACGAGCAGTACTTC. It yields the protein CASSNGTGAYEQYF.

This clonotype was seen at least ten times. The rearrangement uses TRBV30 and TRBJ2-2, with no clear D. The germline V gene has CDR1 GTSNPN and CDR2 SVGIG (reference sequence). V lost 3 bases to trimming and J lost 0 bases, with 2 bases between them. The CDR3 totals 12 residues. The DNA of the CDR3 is TGTGCCTGGAGACCGAACACCGGGGAGCTGTTTTTT. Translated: CAWRPNTGELFF.

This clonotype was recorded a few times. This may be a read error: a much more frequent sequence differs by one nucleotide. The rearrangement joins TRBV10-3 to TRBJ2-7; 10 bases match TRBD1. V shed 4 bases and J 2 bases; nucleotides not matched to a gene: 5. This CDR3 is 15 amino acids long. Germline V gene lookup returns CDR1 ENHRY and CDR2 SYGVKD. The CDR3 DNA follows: TGTGCCATCAGTGGGGGGACAGGGGCCCCCTACGAGCAGTACTTC. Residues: CAISGGTGAPYEQYF.

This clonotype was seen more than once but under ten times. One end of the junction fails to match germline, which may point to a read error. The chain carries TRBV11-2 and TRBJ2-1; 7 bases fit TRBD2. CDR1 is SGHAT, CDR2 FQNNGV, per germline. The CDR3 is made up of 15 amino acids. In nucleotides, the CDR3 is TGTGCCAGCAGCTTCCGACTAGCCTCCTACAATGAGCGGTTCTTC. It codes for CASSFRLASYNERFF.

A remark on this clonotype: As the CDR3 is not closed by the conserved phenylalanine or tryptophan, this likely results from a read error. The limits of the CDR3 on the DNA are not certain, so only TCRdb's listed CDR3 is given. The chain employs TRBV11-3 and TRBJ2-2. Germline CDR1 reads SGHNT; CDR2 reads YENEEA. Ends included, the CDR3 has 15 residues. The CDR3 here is CASSIDRTNTGEPFS.